Each of the 22 T cell receptor beta chains below was sequenced from the same sample in a study of beta chain features in type 1 diabetes. cDNA synthesis used the whole RNA isolate, giving expressed TCRB sequences. Produced via immunoSEQ multiplex PCR; TCRdb's table is partial and in-frame only. The table has hundreds of thousands of clones, approximately 15% seen once. Sequencing used naive CD4+ T cells from blood. The source of these receptors is a man aged 25 to 40 in good health.

This clone has a handful of counts. CDR3 sequence: CAWSIGYEQYV. For the CDR3, the DNA is TGTGCCTGGAGTATCGGGTACGAGCAGTACGTC. The V call is TRBV30, the J call TRBJ2-7; D unclear. The CDR3 contains 11 residues. The V and J ends lost 2 bases and 4 bases respectively, with 6 bases between them. Germline lookup yields CDR1 GTSNPN and CDR2 SVGIG (reference sequence).

This clone has more than one count but fewer than ten. This chain uses TRBV9 with TRBJ1-6, with TRBD1 as a possible D gene (5 bases). V lost 0 bases, J lost 10 bases, and 14 bases lay in between. CDR3 length: 15 amino acids. Germline CDR1 SGDLS, CDR2 YYNGEE. CDR3: CASSVAQGTGSPLHF. CDR3 bases: TGTGCCAGCAGCGTAGCTCAGGGTACGGGCTCACCCCTCCACTTT.

The chain carries TRBV30 and TRBJ2-6; TRBD1 is a possible D gene (5 bases). Trimming cost V 2 bases and J 7 bases, with 12 bases left between them. Germline V gene sequence: CDR1 GTSNPN, CDR2 SVGIG (reference sequence). The CDR3 contains 14 residues. The CDR3 DNA follows: TGTGCCTGGAGTCGGAAGGGGATAGCCAACGTCCTGACTTTC. Amino acids: CAWSRKGIANVLTF.

A few counts support this clone. The chain employs TRBV7-2 and TRBJ2-5, with D unresolved. Per the germline V gene, CDR1 is SGHTA and CDR2 is FQGNSA. V was cut by 1 base and J by 7 bases, with 7 bases left in between. The CDR3 totals 12 residues. For the CDR3, the DNA is TGTGCCAGCAGCTTAGTAATCGGGACCCAGTACTTC. Translated: CASSLVIGTQYF.

This clone has just a few counts. The chain has TRBV2 and TRBJ1-2; D is unclear. V was clipped by 2 bases and J by 4 bases, with 5 bases between them. CDR3 length: 12 amino acids. Germline V CDR1 and CDR2: SNHLY, FYNNEI. Here the CDR3 reads CASSEPAYGYTF. The CDR3, as DNA: TGTGCCAGCAGTGAACCAGCCTATGGCTACACCTTC. The full variable domain, its missing parts supplied by reference TRBV2 and TRBJ1-2, is EPEVTQTPSHQVTQMGQEVILRCVPISNHLYFYWYRQILGQKVEFLVSFYNNEISEKSEIFDDQFSVERPDGSNFTLKIRSTKLEDSAMYFCASSEPAYGYTFGSGTRLTVV.

This clone has more than one count but fewer than ten. V and J are TRBV7-9 and TRBJ2-1; D assignment may be TRBD1 or TRBD2 (5 bases each). V was clipped by 3 bases and J by 8 bases, with 20 bases between them. In germline, CDR1 is SEHNR, CDR2 FQNEAQ (reference sequence). This CDR3 has 16 amino acids. The CDR3 here is CASSLRQRGLGDEQFF. In DNA form, the CDR3 reads TGTGCCAGCAGCTTGCGGCAACGGGGCCTAGGGGATGAGCAGTTCTTC.

This clone occurred once. DNA for the CDR3: TGTGCCAGCAGCCTAGCGGGGACGTACGAGCAGTACTTC. Its protein is CASSLAGTYEQYF. The chain carries TRBV27 and TRBJ2-7; 9 nucleotides match TRBD2. The CDR3 sequence is 13 residues long. Trimming removed 6 bases from V and 4 bases from J; junction bases left unmatched: 4. Germline CDR1 reads MNHEY; CDR2 reads SMNVEV (reference sequence).

This clone was observed a handful of times. The junction differs from germline at one of its ends, possibly a read error. The gene calls are TRBV7-2 and TRBJ2-3; 8 nucleotides agree with TRBD1. CDR1 is SGHTA and CDR2 is FQGNSA in the germline V gene. CDR3 size: 11 residues. CDR3 amino acids: CASSPGQGLVF. The CDR3 DNA follows: TGTGCCAGCAGCCCCGGACAGGGATTGGTATTT.

The genes are TRBV30 and TRBJ1-2; 7 bases match TRBD1. This CDR3 region has 14 residues. The V and J ends lost 5 bases and 5 bases, in that order; junction bases with no gene match: 11. CDR1 and CDR2 (germline): GTSNPN, SVGIG (reference sequence). The CDR3: CAWARDSQWYGYTF. CDR3 bases: TGTGCCTGGGCTCGGGACAGCCAGTGGTATGGCTACACCTTC.

This rearrangement joins TRBV4-2 to TRBJ2-1, with D uncertain. CDR3 length equals 15 residues. V shed 0 bases and J shed 6 bases, with 12 bases lying between them. Germline values: CDR1 LGHNA, CDR2 YNFKEQ. The CDR3 region is CASSQDPTFGNEQFF. The CDR3 DNA follows: TGTGCCAGCAGCCAAGATCCGACGTTTGGCAATGAGCAGTTCTTC.

The V and J genes are TRBV2 and TRBJ1-5; D perhaps matches TRBD1 (6 bases). This CDR3 region has 14 residues. The V gene's germline CDR1 is SNHLY and CDR2 FYNNEI. V lost 7 bases and J 7 bases, leaving 17 bases between the germline ends. The CDR3 protein is CASTGQLWVQPQHF. CDR3 bases: TGTGCCAGCACCGGACAGCTCTGGGTGCAGCCCCAGCATTTT.

This clone was counted between two and nine times. The V call is TRBV6-5, the J call TRBJ2-1, with 7 bases identical to TRBD1. This CDR3 spans 11 amino acids. Germline V gene lookup returns CDR1 MNHEY and CDR2 SVGAGI. With V trimmed by 8 bases and J by 13 bases, 8 bases remained unmatched. The CDR3 is CASSYRGLQFF. CDR3 bases: TGTGCCAGCTCATACAGGGGTCTTCAGTTCTTC.

J is TRBJ2-3 and V is TRBV14; perhaps TRBD1 as D (5 bases). This CDR3 has 16 amino acids. The V and J ends lost 5 bases and 0 bases respectively, with 15 bases between them. CDR1 is SGHDN, CDR2 FVKESK, per germline. This CDR3 is CASSSIEGVSTDTQYF. The CDR3 DNA is TGTGCCAGCAGCTCGATCGAAGGGGTTAGCACAGATACGCAGTATTTT.

This clone was observed a few times. The chain recombines TRBV10-3 with TRBJ2-5, with D possibly TRBD1 on 5 matching bases. From germline, CDR1 is ENHRY and CDR2 SYGVKD. The V end lost 10 bases, the J end lost 3 bases, and 15 bases lay between the germline ends. The CDR3 is 13 amino acids. The CDR3 DNA is TGTGCCACCAGGGTAGGGTCCGAAGAGACCCAGTACTTC. It codes for CATRVGSEETQYF.

This clone appeared a few times. V and J are TRBV10-3 and TRBJ2-2; D perhaps matches TRBD1 (5 bases). The V end was cut by 4 bases, the J end by 3 bases, with 9 bases between. The CDR3 is made up of 14 amino acids. Germline assignment: CDR1 ENHRY and CDR2 SYGVKD. The CDR3 sequence: CAISARGHTGELFF. Written as DNA, the CDR3 is TGTGCCATCAGTGCTAGGGGTCACACCGGGGAGCTGTTTTTT.

This clone was detected only a few times. The chain combines TRBV5-1 with TRBJ2-7, with D possibly TRBD2 on 5 matching bases. V was trimmed by 4 bases and J by 3 bases, leaving 17 bases between them. The CDR3 is 15 residues long. The germline V gene encodes CDR1 SGHRS and CDR2 YFSETQ. CDR3 DNA: TGCGCCAGCAGCCCGGGGTCTCAACCCTACTACGAGCAGTACTTC. The encoded protein is CASSPGSQPYYEQYF.

The chain combines TRBV7-9 with TRBJ2-3; 7 bases match TRBD2. V shed 5 bases, J shed 4 bases, and the junction held 6 bases outside the gene matches. Per germline, CDR1 SEHNR and CDR2 FQNEAQ (reference sequence). This CDR3 spans 14 amino acids. The CDR3 bases are TGTGCCAGCAGCCTCGGACTAGTCCCAGATACGCAGTATTTT. Protein product: CASSLGLVPDTQYF. Filled out from reference TRBV7-9 and TRBJ2-3, the complete variable domain reads DTGVSQNPRHKITKRGQNVTFRCDPISEHNRLYWYRQTLGQGPEFLTYFQNEAQLEKSRLLSDRFSAERPKGSFSTLEIQRTEQGDSAMYLCASSLGLVPDTQYFGPGTRLTVL.

This clone was counted only a few times. The V gene is TRBV15, the J gene TRBJ1-2; D remains ambiguous. V was shortened by 3 bases and J by 0 bases, with 8 bases between the two germline ends. The CDR3 spans 14 residues. Germline CDR1 LNHNV, CDR2 YYDKDF (reference sequence). CDR3 sequence reads: CATSRGGSNYGYTF. DNA for the CDR3: TGTGCCACCAGCAGGGGCGGATCTAACTATGGCTACACCTTC.

The table lists this clone with a few counts. V is TRBV29-1 and J is TRBJ2-2; D uncertain. Trimming removed 4 bases from V and 3 bases from J, with 6 bases in between. Germline-derived CDR1 and CDR2 are SQVTM and ANQGSEA. CDR3 length: 12 residues. CDR3 amino acids: CSVGRDTGELFF. The DNA of the CDR3 is TGCAGCGTTGGTCGGGACACCGGGGAGCTGTTTTTT.

The chain recombines TRBV5-1 with TRBJ2-7; D possibly corresponds to TRBD1 (5 bases). CDR3 length equals 14 residues. The V gene's germline CDR1 is SGHRS and CDR2 YFSETQ. Deletions cut 0 bases from V and 3 bases from J, with 10 bases between. In nucleotides, the CDR3 is TGCGCCAGCAGCTTGGAGGGGCAGTTCTACGAGCAGTACTTC. This gives the protein CASSLEGQFYEQYF. The full variable domain, completed using reference TRBV5-1 and TRBJ2-7, is KAGVTQTPRYLIKTRGQQVTLSCSPISGHRSVSWYQQTPGQGLQFLFEYFSETQRNKGNFPGRFSGRQFSNSRSEMNVSTLELGDSALYLCASSLEGQFYEQYFGPGTRLTVT.

This chain uses TRBV7-3 with TRBJ2-7, with D unresolved. V was pared by 1 base and J by 4 bases, with 11 bases between. Germline lookup yields CDR1 SGHTA and CDR2 FQGTGA. CDR3 length equals 14 residues. The CDR3 DNA is TGTGCCAGCAGCTTAAGGTCCCCGAAGTACGAGCAGTACGTC. Amino acids: CASSLRSPKYEQYV.

This clone was detected only a few times. The rearrangement links TRBV7-2 to TRBJ2-7; TRBD1 is a possible D gene (6 bases). Germline-derived CDR1 and CDR2 are SGHTA and FQGNSA. CDR3 size: 15 residues. Trimming shortened V by 6 bases and J by 9 bases, and 24 bases separated the two germline ends. DNA of the CDR3: TGTGCCAGCAGGTCCCTTTCGGACAGCCCGACGGTGCAGTACTTC. It yields the protein CASRSLSDSPTVQYF. Looking up the rest from reference TRBV7-2 and TRBJ2-7 gives the full variable domain: GAGVSQSPSNKVTEKGKDVELRCDPISGHTALYWYRQSLGQGLEFLIYFQGNSAPDKSGLPSDRFSAERTGGSVSTLTIQRTQQEDSAVYLCASRSLSDSPTVQYFGPGTRLTVT.